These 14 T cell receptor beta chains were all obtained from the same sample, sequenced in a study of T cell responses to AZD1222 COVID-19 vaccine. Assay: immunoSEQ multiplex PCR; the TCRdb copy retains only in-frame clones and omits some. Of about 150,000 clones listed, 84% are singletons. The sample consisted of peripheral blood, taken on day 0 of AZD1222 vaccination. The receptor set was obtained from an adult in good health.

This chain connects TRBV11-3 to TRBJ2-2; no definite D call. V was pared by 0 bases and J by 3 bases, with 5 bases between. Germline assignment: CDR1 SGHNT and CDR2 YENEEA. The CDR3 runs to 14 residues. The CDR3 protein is CASSLDRDTGELFF. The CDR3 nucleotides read TGTGCCAGCAGCTTAGATAGGGACACCGGGGAGCTGTTTTTT.

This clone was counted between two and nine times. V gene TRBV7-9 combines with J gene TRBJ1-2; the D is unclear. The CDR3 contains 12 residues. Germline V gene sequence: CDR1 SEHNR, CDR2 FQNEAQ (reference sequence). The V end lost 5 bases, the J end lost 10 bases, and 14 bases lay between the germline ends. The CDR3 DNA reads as TGTGCCAGCAGCCCAATACCGGGTGACTACACCTTC. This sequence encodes CASSPIPGDYTF.

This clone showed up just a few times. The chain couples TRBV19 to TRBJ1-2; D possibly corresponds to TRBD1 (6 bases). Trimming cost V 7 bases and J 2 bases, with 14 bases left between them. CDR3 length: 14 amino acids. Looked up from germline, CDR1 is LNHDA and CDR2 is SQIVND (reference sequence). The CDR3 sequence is CASNPGHGNYGYTF. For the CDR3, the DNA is TGTGCCAGTAATCCGGGACATGGAAACTATGGCTACACCTTC.

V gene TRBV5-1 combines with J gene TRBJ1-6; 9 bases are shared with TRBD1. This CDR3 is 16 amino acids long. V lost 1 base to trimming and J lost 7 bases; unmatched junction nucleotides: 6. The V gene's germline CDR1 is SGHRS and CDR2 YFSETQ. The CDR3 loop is CASSLRTGATNSPLHF. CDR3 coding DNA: TGCGCCAGCAGCTTGCGGACAGGGGCTACAAATTCACCCCTCCACTTT.

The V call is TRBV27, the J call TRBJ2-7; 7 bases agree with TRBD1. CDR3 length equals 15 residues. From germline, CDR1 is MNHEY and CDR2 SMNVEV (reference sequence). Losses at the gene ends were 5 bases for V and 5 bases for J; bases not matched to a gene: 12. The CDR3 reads CASSPPGTAKDEQYF. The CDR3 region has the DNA TGTGCCAGCAGTCCGCCCGGGACAGCAAAGGACGAGCAGTACTTC.

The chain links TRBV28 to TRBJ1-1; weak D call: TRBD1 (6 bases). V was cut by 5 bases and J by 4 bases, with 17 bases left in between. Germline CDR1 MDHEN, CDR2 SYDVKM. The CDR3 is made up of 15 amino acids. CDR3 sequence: CASSPGGALRTEAFF. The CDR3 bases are TGTGCCAGCAGTCCGGGGGGGGCCCTGCGCACTGAAGCTTTCTTT.

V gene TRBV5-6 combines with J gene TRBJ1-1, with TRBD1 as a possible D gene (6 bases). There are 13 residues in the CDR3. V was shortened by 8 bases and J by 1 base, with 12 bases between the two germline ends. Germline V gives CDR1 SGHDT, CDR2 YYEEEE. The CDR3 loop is CASDRSRNTEAFF. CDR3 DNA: TGTGCCAGTGACAGGTCTCGGAACACTGAAGCTTTCTTT.

The CDR3 spells CASSPPGGDPTDTQYF. In DNA, the CDR3 is TGCGCCAGCAGCCCCCCTGGCGGGGACCCCACAGATACGCAGTATTTT. This chain uses TRBV4-1 with TRBJ2-3; a weak D match, TRBD2 (6 bases). CDR1 MGHRA and CDR2 YSYEKL come from the germline V gene. Between the trimmed V and J ends, which lost 4 bases and 2 bases, there was a span of 16 bases. CDR3 size: 16 residues.

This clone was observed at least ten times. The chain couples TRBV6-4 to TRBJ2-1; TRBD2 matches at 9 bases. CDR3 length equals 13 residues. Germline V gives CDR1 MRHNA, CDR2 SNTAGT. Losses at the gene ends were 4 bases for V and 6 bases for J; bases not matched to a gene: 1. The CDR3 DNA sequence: TGTGCCAGCAGTGGCGGGGGGGCCAATGAGCAGTTCTTC. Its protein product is CASSGGGANEQFF.

CDR3 sequence reads: CASSLSGTGGNYGYTF. Written as DNA, the CDR3 is TGTGCCAGCAGTCTCTCCGGGACAGGGGGGAACTATGGCTACACCTTC. The V and J genes are TRBV28 and TRBJ1-2, with TRBD1 matching over 11 bases. Trimming removed 5 bases from V and 2 bases from J; junction bases left unmatched: 7. The CDR3 is 16 amino acids. The germline gives CDR1 MDHEN, CDR2 SYDVKM.

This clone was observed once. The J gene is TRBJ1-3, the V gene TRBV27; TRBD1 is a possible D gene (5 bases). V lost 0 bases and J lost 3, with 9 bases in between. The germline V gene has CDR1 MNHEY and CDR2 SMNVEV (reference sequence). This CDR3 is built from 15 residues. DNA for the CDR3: TGTGCCAGCAGTTTATCTAGGGGTGGTGGAAACACCATATATTTT. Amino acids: CASSLSRGGGNTIYF.

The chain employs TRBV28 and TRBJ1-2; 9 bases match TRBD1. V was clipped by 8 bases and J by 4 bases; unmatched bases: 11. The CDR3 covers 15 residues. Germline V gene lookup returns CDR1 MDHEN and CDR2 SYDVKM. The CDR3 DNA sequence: TGTGCCAGCTCCCGGGACAGGGCGAATTTCTATGGCTACACCTTC. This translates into CASSRDRANFYGYTF.

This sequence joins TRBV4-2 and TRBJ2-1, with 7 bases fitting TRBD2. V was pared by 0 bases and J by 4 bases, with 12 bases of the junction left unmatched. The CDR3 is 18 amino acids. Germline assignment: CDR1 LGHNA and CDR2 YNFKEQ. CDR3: CASSQEPFKGSGYNEQFF. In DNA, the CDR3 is TGTGCCAGCAGCCAAGAACCCTTTAAGGGTAGCGGGTACAATGAGCAGTTCTTC.

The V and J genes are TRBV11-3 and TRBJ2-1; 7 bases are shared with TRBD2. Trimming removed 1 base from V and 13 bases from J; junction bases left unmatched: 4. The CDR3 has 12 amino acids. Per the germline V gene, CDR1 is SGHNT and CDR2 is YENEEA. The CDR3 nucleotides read TGTGCCAGCAGCTTAGGGGAGGGCGTACAGTTCTTC. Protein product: CASSLGEGVQFF. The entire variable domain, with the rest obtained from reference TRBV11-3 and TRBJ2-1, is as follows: EAGVVQSPRYKIIEKKQPVAFWCNPISGHNTLYWYLQNLGQGPELLIRYENEEAVDDSQLPKDRFSAERLKGVDSTLKIQPAELGDSAVYLCASSLGEGVQFFGPGTRLTVL.